The entry below describes one T cell receptor beta chain. This entry comes from a study of blood T cells in healthy people across ages. Together with a sample-barcoded 5' primer, a J-beta primer mix was included in a second PCR lasting about 7 to 11 cycles. From the 5' RACE reads, TCRdb called clonotypes with MiXCR, one entry per CDR3 protein. The sample records roughly 1,100,000 distinct CDR3 sequences, roughly a quarter being singletons. Germline V lookup: CDR1 SGDLS, CDR2 YYNGEE. The ends were cut back, 4 bases at V and 7 bases at J, with 21 bases in the middle. The CDR3 totals 16 residues. This same sample was also part of a study on T cells of mothers and their children. That source notes: Donation was provided by three healthy Caucasian mothers along with their six children. According to the study, all extracted RNA entered cDNA synthesis at 1.5 ug per 15 ul. Whether pairs are related or unrelated, thymic selection shapes their TCR recombination output in much the same way.

The source is a girl between 2 and 10 years old in good health. The chain uses TRBV9 and TRBJ2-1; D gene uncertain. The sequenced sample was blood. The CDR3 DNA follows: TGTGCCAGCAGCCCTCGACTTGCCCTATTGCTTAATGAGCAGTTCTTC. This gives the protein CASSPRLALLLNEQFF.